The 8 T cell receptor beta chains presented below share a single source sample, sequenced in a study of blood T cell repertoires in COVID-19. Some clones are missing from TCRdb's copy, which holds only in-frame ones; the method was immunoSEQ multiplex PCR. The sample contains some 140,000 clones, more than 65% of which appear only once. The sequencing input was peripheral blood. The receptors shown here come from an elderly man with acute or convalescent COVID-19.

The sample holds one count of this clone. The CDR3 nucleotides read TGTGCCAGCAGTTCCCCAGACAAAGGACAGCCCCAGCATTTT. Its protein product is CASSSPDKGQPQHF. The chain couples TRBV6-6 to TRBJ1-5; D is ambiguous. Trimming removed 4 bases at V and 7 bases at J, with 14 bases between. From germline, CDR1 is MNHNY and CDR2 SVGAGI (reference sequence). The CDR3 covers 14 residues.

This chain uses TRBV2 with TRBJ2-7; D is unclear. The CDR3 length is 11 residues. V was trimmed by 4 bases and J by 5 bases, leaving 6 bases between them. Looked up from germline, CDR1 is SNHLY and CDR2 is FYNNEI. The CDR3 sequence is CASSVINEQYF. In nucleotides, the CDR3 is TGTGCCAGCAGTGTTATAAACGAGCAGTACTTC. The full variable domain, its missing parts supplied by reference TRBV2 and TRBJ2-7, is EPEVTQTPSHQVTQMGQEVILRCVPISNHLYFYWYRQILGQKVEFLVSFYNNEISEKSEIFDDQFSVERPDGSNFTLKIRSTKLEDSAMYFCASSVINEQYFGPGTRLTVT.

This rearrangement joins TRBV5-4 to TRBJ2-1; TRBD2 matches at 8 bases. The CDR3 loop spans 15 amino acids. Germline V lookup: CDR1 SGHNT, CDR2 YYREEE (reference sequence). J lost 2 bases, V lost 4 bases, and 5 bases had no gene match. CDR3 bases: TGTGCCAGCAGCCCGGAGCGGGGGACCTACAATGAGCAGTTCTTC. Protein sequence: CASSPERGTYNEQFF.

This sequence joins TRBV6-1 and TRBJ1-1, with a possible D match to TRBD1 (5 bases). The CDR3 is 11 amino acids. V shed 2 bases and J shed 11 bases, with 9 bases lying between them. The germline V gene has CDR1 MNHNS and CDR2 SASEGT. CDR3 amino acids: CASSELGHAFF. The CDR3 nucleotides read TGTGCCAGCAGTGAATTGGGGCATGCTTTCTTT.

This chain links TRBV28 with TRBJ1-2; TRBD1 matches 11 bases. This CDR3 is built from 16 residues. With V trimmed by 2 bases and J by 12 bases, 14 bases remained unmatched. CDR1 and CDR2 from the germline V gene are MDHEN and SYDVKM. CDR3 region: CASSLGTGGDILGHTF. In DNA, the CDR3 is TGTGCCAGCAGTTTAGGGACAGGGGGTGACATCCTGGGACACACCTTC.

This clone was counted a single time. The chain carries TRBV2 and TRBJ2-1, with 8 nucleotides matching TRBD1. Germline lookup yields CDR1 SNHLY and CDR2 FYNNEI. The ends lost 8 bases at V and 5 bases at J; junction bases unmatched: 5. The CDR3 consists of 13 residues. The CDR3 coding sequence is TGTGCCAGCGAACAGGGGGATAACAATGAGCAGTTCTTC. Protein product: CASEQGDNNEQFF.

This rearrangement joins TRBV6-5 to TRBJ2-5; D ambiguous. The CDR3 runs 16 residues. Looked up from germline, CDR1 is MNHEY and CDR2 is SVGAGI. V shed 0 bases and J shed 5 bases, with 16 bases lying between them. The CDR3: CASSYSMISGQETQYF. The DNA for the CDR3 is TGTGCCAGCAGTTACTCGATGATCTCGGGTCAGGAGACCCAGTACTTC.

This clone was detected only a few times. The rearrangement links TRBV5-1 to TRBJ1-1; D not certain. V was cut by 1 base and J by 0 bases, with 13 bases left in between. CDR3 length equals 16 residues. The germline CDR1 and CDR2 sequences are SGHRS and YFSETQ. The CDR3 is CASSLWLRMMNTEAFF. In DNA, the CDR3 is TGCGCCAGCAGCTTGTGGCTGAGGATGATGAACACTGAAGCTTTCTTT.